These 3 T cell receptor beta chains were all obtained from the same sample, sequenced in a study of blood T cell repertoires in COVID-19. The data were produced by immunoSEQ multiplex PCR, yet TCRdb's version contains in-frame clones alone and is incomplete. The sample holds under 200,000 clones, about 88% seen once. The specimen sequenced was peripheral blood. Source of these receptors: a woman over 75 in a cohort sampled during active or convalescent COVID-19.

The chain has TRBV7-9 and TRBJ1-2; D unresolved. The CDR3 is 16 amino acids. Trimming cost V 5 bases and J 4 bases, with 20 bases left between them. Germline CDR1 and CDR2: SEHNR and FQNEAQ (reference sequence). The CDR3 protein is CASSHDGDLGSYGYTF. DNA for the CDR3: TGTGCCAGCAGCCACGATGGCGACCTAGGAAGCTATGGCTACACCTTC.

The chain employs TRBV5-6 and TRBJ2-2, with D possibly matching TRBD2 (5 bases). The V end was cut by 3 bases, the J end by 5 bases, with 8 bases between. Per the germline V gene, CDR1 is SGHDT and CDR2 is YYEEEE. The CDR3 length is 13 residues. Here the CDR3 reads CASSSPGTGELFF. Written as DNA, the CDR3 is TGTGCCAGCAGCTCCCCGGGAACCGGGGAGCTGTTTTTT.

The J gene is TRBJ1-5, the V gene TRBV19, with D uncertain. Trimming left V 5 bases short and J 6 bases short, with 11 bases between. The V gene's germline CDR1 is LNHDA and CDR2 SQIVND (reference sequence). The CDR3 sequence is 13 residues long. CDR3 sequence reads: CASSWEGAQPQHF. The CDR3 region has the DNA TGTGCCAGTAGTTGGGAGGGAGCTCAGCCCCAGCATTTT. The entire variable domain, with the rest obtained from reference TRBV19 and TRBJ1-5, is as follows: DGGITQSPKYLFRKEGQNVTLSCEQNLNHDAMYWYRQDPGQGLRLIYYSQIVNDFQKGDIAEGYSVSREKKESFPLTVTSAQKNPTAFYLCASSWEGAQPQHFGDGTRLSIL.